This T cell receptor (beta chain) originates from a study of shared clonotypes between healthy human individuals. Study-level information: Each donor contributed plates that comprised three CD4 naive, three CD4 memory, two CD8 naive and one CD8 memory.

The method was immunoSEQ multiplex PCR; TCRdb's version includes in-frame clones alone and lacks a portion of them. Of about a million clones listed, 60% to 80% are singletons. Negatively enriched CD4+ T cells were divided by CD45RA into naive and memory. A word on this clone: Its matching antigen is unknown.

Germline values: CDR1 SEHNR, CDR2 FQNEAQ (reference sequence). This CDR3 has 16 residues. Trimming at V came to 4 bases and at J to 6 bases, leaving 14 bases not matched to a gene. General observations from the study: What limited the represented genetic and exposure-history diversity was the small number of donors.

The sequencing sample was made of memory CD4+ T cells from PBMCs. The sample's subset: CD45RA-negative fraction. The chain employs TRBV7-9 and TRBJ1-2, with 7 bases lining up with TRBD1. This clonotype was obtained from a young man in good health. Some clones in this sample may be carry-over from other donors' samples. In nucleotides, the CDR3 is TGTGCCAGCAGCTGGGGACAGAGCTCTGCTATACATGGCTACACCTTC. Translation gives CASSWGQSSAIHGYTF.